This passage covers 30 T cell receptor beta chains from one sample sequenced in a study of cytomegalovirus exposure and HLA in healthy donors (TCRdb year 2017). Libraries were prepared through the immunoSEQ multiplex PCR assay. The multiplex PCR relied on a mix of 60 forward primers for TCR Vbeta segments and 13 reverse primers for TCR Jbeta segments. TCRdb retrieved this table from immuneACCESS and kept in-frame rearrangements only. Not all clones are present; in checked studies, unresolved V genes account for under half, and no reason is known for the remainder. The sample profile shows some 160,000 clones; around three quarters of them were found once. The ten largest clones represent 2.2% of the sample. The sample comprised PBMCs. These receptors were obtained from a man over 45 in good health and CMV-seropositive.

The chain carries TRBV28 and TRBJ2-5; a weak D match, TRBD2 (7 bases). Germline V gene data show CDR1 as MDHEN and CDR2 as SYDVKM. V was cut by 3 bases and J by 5 bases, with 13 bases left in between. The CDR3 has 14 residues. For the CDR3, the DNA is TGTGCCAGCAGTTTCGGGGGGCTTAGGGAGACCCAGTACTTC. This encodes CASSFGGLRETQYF.

This clone turned up a few times. Other DNA sequences within the sample encode an identical CDR3. The rearrangement uses TRBV18 and TRBJ2-3; TRBD1 is a possible D gene (6 bases). Germline V gene lookup returns CDR1 KGHSH and CDR2 LQKENI. Deletions cut 1 base from V and 0 bases from J, with 8 bases between. The CDR3 covers 15 residues. CDR3 residues: CASSPRTGSTDTQYF. In DNA, the CDR3 is TGTGCCAGCTCACCACGAACAGGGAGCACAGATACGCAGTATTTT.

The chain combines TRBV5-1 with TRBJ2-1, with 7 bases aligning to TRBD1. Germline V gives CDR1 SGHRS, CDR2 YFSETQ. This CDR3 has 13 residues. V trimming: 4 bases; J trimming: 6 bases; junction bases outside the gene matches: 4. CDR3 loop: CASSLGTANEQFF. Here the CDR3 DNA reads TGCGCCAGCAGCCTAGGGACAGCCAATGAGCAGTTCTTC.

V is TRBV7-9 and J is TRBJ1-1; 7 bases are a match to TRBD1. The trim removed 2 bases at V and 4 bases at J, leaving 4 bases unmatched. Germline CDR1 reads SEHNR; CDR2 reads FQNEAQ (reference sequence). This CDR3 contains 14 residues. The CDR3 protein is CASSLQGVVTEAFF. In DNA, the CDR3 is TGTGCCAGCAGCTTACAGGGGGTTGTCACTGAAGCTTTCTTT. The entire variable domain, with the rest obtained from reference TRBV7-9 and TRBJ1-1, is as follows: DTGVSQNPRHKITKRGQNVTFRCDPISEHNRLYWYRQTLGQGPEFLTYFQNEAQLEKSRLLSDRFSAERPKGSFSTLEIQRTEQGDSAMYLCASSLQGVVTEAFFGQGTRLTVV.

The V call is TRBV7-9, the J call TRBJ2-7; 7 nucleotides line up with TRBD1. V lost 6 bases to trimming and J lost 3 bases; unmatched junction nucleotides: 2. The CDR3 totals 12 residues. Germline CDR1 reads SEHNR; CDR2 reads FQNEAQ (reference sequence). CDR3 coding DNA: TGTGCCAGCAGAAACAGGGGCTACGAGCAGTACTTC. Amino acid sequence: CASRNRGYEQYF.

The V call is TRBV21-1, the J call TRBJ1-1; the tabulated D call, TRBD1, remains unverified against the DNA. TRBV21-1 corresponds to a pseudogene. This CDR3 spans 16 amino acids. The CDR3 here is CASSNDQGTGNTEAFF. The CDR3, as DNA: TGTGCCAGCAGCAACGACCAAGGGACAGGGAACACTGAAGCTTTCTTT.

The chain joins TRBV30 to TRBJ2-7; 10 bases agree with TRBD1. CDR3 length: 14 residues. J lost 5 bases, V lost 2 bases, and 6 bases had no gene match. Looked up from germline, CDR1 is GTSNPN and CDR2 is SVGIG (reference sequence). This CDR3 is CAWSLGQGGDEQYF. The CDR3 DNA follows: TGTGCCTGGAGTCTTGGACAGGGGGGGGACGAGCAGTACTTC.

A single count supports this clone. This chain links TRBV4-3 with TRBJ1-2; D gene uncertain. CDR3 length: 18 residues. CDR1 and CDR2 from the germline V gene are LGHNA and YSLEER. Trimming left V 3 bases short and J 3 bases short, with 23 bases between. CDR3 DNA sequence: TGCGCCAGCAGCCATTACCCGCGAGCGGGCCCCGGGGACTATGGCTACACCTTC. Its translation is CASSHYPRAGPGDYGYTF.

This sequence joins TRBV9 and TRBJ1-5, with D perhaps matching TRBD1 (5 bases). Trimming cost V 0 bases and J 6 bases, with 16 bases left between them. Germline values: CDR1 SGDLS, CDR2 YYNGEE. This CDR3 spans 16 amino acids. The CDR3 loop is CASSVGVGASGQPQHF. As DNA, the CDR3 is TGTGCCAGCAGCGTAGGGGTAGGGGCCTCTGGTCAGCCCCAGCATTTT.

The chain is built from TRBV9 and TRBJ2-1; 12 positions match TRBD2. The CDR3 loop spans 15 amino acids. Unmatched junction bases numbered 4, after V lost 3 bases and J lost 6 bases. Looked up from germline, CDR1 is SGDLS and CDR2 is YYNGEE. The CDR3 sequence is CASSASGGAPNEQFF. The CDR3 coding sequence is TGTGCCAGCAGCGCTAGCGGGGGGGCACCCAATGAGCAGTTCTTC.

The chain couples TRBV19 to TRBJ2-3; D uncertain. Germline V lookup: CDR1 LNHDA, CDR2 SQIVND (reference sequence). Trimming shortened V by 3 bases and J by 8 bases, and 12 bases separated the two germline ends. The CDR3 spans 13 residues. CDR3 in amino acids: CASSMTLKGTQYF. CDR3 nucleotides: TGTGCCAGTAGTATGACTCTGAAAGGTACGCAGTATTTT.

The CDR3: CTSSQVPAGYHNEQFF. The CDR3 region has the DNA TGCACCAGCAGCCAAGTTCCAGCGGGGTATCACAATGAGCAGTTCTTC. The chain combines TRBV1 with TRBJ2-1; the table's D gene call, TRBD2, was not cross checked with the DNA. TRBV1 is a pseudogene. This CDR3 spans 16 amino acids.

This clone was seen just once. This rearrangement joins TRBV6-6 to TRBJ1-2; TRBD1 matches at 8 bases. There are 15 residues in the CDR3. Germline loops: CDR1 MNHNY, CDR2 SVGAGI (reference sequence). Unmatched junction bases numbered 11, after V lost 8 bases and J lost 3 bases. This CDR3 is CASSAGGAADYGYTF. CDR3 in DNA: TGTGCCAGCTCCGCAGGGGGCGCGGCGGACTATGGCTACACCTTC.

The V gene is TRBV27, the J gene TRBJ2-7; no clear D. CDR1 MNHEY and CDR2 SMNVEV come from the germline V gene (reference sequence). Between the trimmed V and J ends, which lost 6 bases and 3 bases, there was a span of 12 bases. The CDR3 runs 13 residues. The CDR3 coding sequence is TGTGCCAGCAGCCCCGCGGCCGGCTACGAGCAGTACTTC. Translated: CASSPAAGYEQYF.

This clone was seen more than once but under ten times. The chain uses TRBV9 and TRBJ2-3, with TRBD1 identical over 10 bases. The germline V gene encodes CDR1 SGDLS and CDR2 YYNGEE. V was clipped by 6 bases and J by 5 bases; unmatched bases: 9. This CDR3 has 15 amino acids. DNA of the CDR3: TGTGCCAGCAACGGGGACAGGGGTCTGGGAGATACGCAGTATTTT. This encodes CASNGDRGLGDTQYF.

This chain connects TRBV4-1 to TRBJ2-4, with D tentatively TRBD2 (5 bases). CDR1 is MGHRA and CDR2 is YSYEKL in the germline V gene. Trimming shortened V by 3 bases and J by 5 bases, and 14 bases separated the two germline ends. There are 15 residues in the CDR3. CDR3 sequence reads: CASSHRGNIQNIQYF. The DNA of the CDR3 is TGCGCCAGCAGCCACAGAGGGAACATTCAAAACATTCAGTACTTC.

The V and J genes are TRBV10-2 and TRBJ1-6, with 10 positions matching TRBD1. The V segment lost 5 bases and the J segment 9 bases; nucleotides outside the gene matches: 4. The CDR3 runs to 14 residues. CDR1 and CDR2 from the germline V gene are WSHSY and SAAADI. DNA for the CDR3: TGCGCCAGCAGTCCGGGGACAGGGGTTTCACCCCTCCACTTT. It encodes CASSPGTGVSPLHF.

The chain is built from TRBV30 and TRBJ1-3; D ambiguous. The CDR3 sequence is 14 residues long. The germline V and J ends were trimmed by 5 bases and 0 bases, with 11 bases remaining between them. Germline V gene lookup returns CDR1 GTSNPN and CDR2 SVGIG (reference sequence). The CDR3 reads CAWDGVRSGNTIYF. The CDR3 DNA is TGTGCCTGGGACGGGGTACGCTCTGGAAACACCATATATTTT.

This clone was detected a few times. This chain links TRBV19 with TRBJ2-5; 11 bases line up with TRBD2. From germline, CDR1 is LNHDA and CDR2 SQIVND (reference sequence). This CDR3 has 15 residues. The V segment lost 3 bases and the J segment 5 bases; nucleotides outside the gene matches: 5. CDR3 region: CASSMLAGGPETQYF. The CDR3 DNA reads as TGTGCCAGTAGTATGTTAGCGGGGGGGCCCGAGACCCAGTACTTC.

This sequence joins TRBV6-1 and TRBJ1-2; TRBD1 agrees at 9 bases. CDR1 is MNHNS, CDR2 SASEGT, per germline. Trimming at V came to 0 bases and at J to 7 bases, leaving 6 bases not matched to a gene. The length of the CDR3 is 15 residues. CDR3 loop: CASSEAPGTGFGYTF. The CDR3 nucleotides are TGTGCCAGCAGTGAAGCCCCCGGGACAGGGTTTGGCTACACCTTC.

This chain joins TRBV5-4 and TRBJ2-3; D unresolved. The germline V gene encodes CDR1 SGHNT and CDR2 YYREEE (reference sequence). The CDR3 is 14 amino acids. V gave up 2 bases and J gave up 4 bases, with 11 bases separating them. CDR3: CASSFTRYADTQYF. The CDR3 DNA reads as TGTGCCAGCAGCTTTACACGTTACGCAGATACGCAGTATTTT.

The V gene is TRBV2, the J gene TRBJ2-5, with 11 bases aligning to TRBD1. V trimming: 6 bases; J trimming: 5 bases; junction bases outside the gene matches: 8. The germline gives CDR1 SNHLY, CDR2 FYNNEI. The CDR3 consists of 15 residues. CDR3 DNA sequence: TGTGCCAGCAGGGCCGGGACAGGGGGAAGGGAGACCCAGTACTTC. Its protein is CASRAGTGGRETQYF. Looking up the rest from reference TRBV2 and TRBJ2-5 gives the full variable domain: EPEVTQTPSHQVTQMGQEVILRCVPISNHLYFYWYRQILGQKVEFLVSFYNNEISEKSEIFDDQFSVERPDGSNFTLKIRSTKLEDSAMYFCASRAGTGGRETQYFGPGTRLLVL.

A single count supports this clone. The CDR3 DNA is TGTGCCAGCAGCGGACGACAGGGAAAAAATTCACCCCTCCACTTT. This gives the protein CASSGRQGKNSPLHF. This rearrangement joins TRBV7-2 to TRBJ1-6, with TRBD1 identical over 7 bases. The CDR3 is 15 amino acids. Trimming at V came to 5 bases and at J to 7 bases, leaving 8 bases not matched to a gene. Germline-derived CDR1 and CDR2 are SGHTA and FQGNSA. Full variable domain (outside the CDR3, taken from reference TRBV7-2 and TRBJ1-6): GAGVSQSPSNKVTEKGKDVELRCDPISGHTALYWYRQSLGQGLEFLIYFQGNSAPDKSGLPSDRFSAERTGGSVSTLTIQRTQQEDSAVYLCASSGRQGKNSPLHFGNGTRLTVT.

This clone was observed a handful of times. The rearrangement uses TRBV7-9 and TRBJ2-5, with D perhaps matching TRBD1 (5 bases). V was pared by 5 bases and J by 5 bases, with 12 bases between. This CDR3 has 13 amino acids. Germline V CDR1 and CDR2: SEHNR, FQNEAQ (reference sequence). In DNA form, the CDR3 reads TGTGCCAGCAGCCCACAGGTCGGGGAGACCCAGTACTTC. Translation: CASSPQVGETQYF.

This clone has just a few counts. The rearrangement joins TRBV4-2 to TRBJ2-5; the match to TRBD2 covers 9 bases. V gave up 3 bases and J gave up 5 bases; unmatched junction bases: 10. From germline, CDR1 is LGHNA and CDR2 YNFKEQ. CDR3 length: 16 amino acids. DNA for the CDR3: TGTGCCAGCAGCCAGGCCCCGGCTAGCGGGGAGGAGACCCAGTACTTC. Its protein product is CASSQAPASGEETQYF.

This clone was detected only once. The V gene is TRBV7-3, the J gene TRBJ1-1; 9 bases match TRBD1. Germline assignment: CDR1 SGHTA and CDR2 FQGTGA. The CDR3 is 16 residues long. Germline trimming cut 3 bases from V and 6 bases from J; bases unmatched to any gene: 11. In DNA form, the CDR3 reads TGTGCCAGCAGCTTGCCCGGGACAGGGAAAAGCGCTGAAGCTTTCTTT. It specifies CASSLPGTGKSAEAFF.

The chain combines TRBV10-3 with TRBJ1-1; D ambiguous. The CDR3 runs 12 residues. From germline, CDR1 is ENHRY and CDR2 SYGVKD. Between the trimmed V and J ends, which lost 8 bases and 0 bases, there was a span of 7 bases. In DNA, the CDR3 is TGTGCCATCGGAGTAATGAACACTGAAGCTTTCTTT. It encodes CAIGVMNTEAFF.

The gene calls are TRBV30 and TRBJ1-5; unclear D gene. The ends were cut back, 0 bases at V and 1 base at J, with 4 bases in the middle. Germline V lookup: CDR1 GTSNPN, CDR2 SVGIG (reference sequence). The CDR3 extends over 13 amino acids. Here the CDR3 DNA reads TGTGCCTGGAGTGTACTAAGCAATCAGCCCCAGCATTTT. Its protein is CAWSVLSNQPQHF.

The chain couples TRBV28 to TRBJ1-2; no firm D call. The germline V gene encodes CDR1 MDHEN and CDR2 SYDVKM. This CDR3 contains 12 residues. The V end was cut by 8 bases, the J end by 4 bases, with 11 bases between. The CDR3 nucleotides read TGTGCCAGCTCGGAGGGAACCTATGGCTACACCTTC. Translation: CASSEGTYGYTF.

V is TRBV11-3 and J is TRBJ2-7; 7 nucleotides line up with TRBD2. The CDR3 covers 13 residues. The V gene end was trimmed by 3 bases and the J gene end by 7 bases; junction bases not matched to a gene: 6. From germline, CDR1 is SGHNT and CDR2 YENEEA. CDR3 DNA sequence: TGTGCCAGCAGCTTTTCGGTGCGGGGGGAGCAGTACTTC. Translated: CASSFSVRGEQYF. Drawing the rest from reference TRBV11-3 and TRBJ2-7, the complete variable domain is EAGVVQSPRYKIIEKKQPVAFWCNPISGHNTLYWYLQNLGQGPELLIRYENEEAVDDSQLPKDRFSAERLKGVDSTLKIQPAELGDSAVYLCASSFSVRGEQYFGPGTRLTVT.